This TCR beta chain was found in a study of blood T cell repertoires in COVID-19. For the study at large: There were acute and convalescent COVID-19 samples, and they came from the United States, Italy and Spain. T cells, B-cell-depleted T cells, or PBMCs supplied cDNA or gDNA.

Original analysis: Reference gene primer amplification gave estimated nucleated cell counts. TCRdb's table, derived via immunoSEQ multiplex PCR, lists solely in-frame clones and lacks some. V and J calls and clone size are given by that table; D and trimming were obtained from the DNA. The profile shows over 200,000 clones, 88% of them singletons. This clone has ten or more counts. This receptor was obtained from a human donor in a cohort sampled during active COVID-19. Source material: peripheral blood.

CDR3 coding DNA: TGTGCCAGCAGTCAGGTGGCAGTTAGCAATCAGCCCCAGCATTTT. Translated, it gives CASSQVAVSNQPQHF. The V and J genes are TRBV6-5 and TRBJ1-5; D uncertain. The CDR3 extends over 15 amino acids. Looked up from germline, CDR1 is MNHEY and CDR2 is SVGAGI. Trimming shortened V by 5 bases and J by 0 bases, and 11 bases separated the two germline ends.